This T cell receptor (beta chain) was sequenced for a study of T cell responses to AZD1222 COVID-19 vaccine. The table lists this clone with a count of one. Second doses were pooled across both intervals (about 4 or about 12 weeks). Method: immunoSEQ multiplex PCR; TCRdb's copy keeps in-frame clones and lacks some. Of roughly 14,000 clones listed, roughly 90% are singletons. The sample was peripheral blood, taken 28 days after the second AZD1222 dose. This TCR was sampled from an adult who received the AZD1222 COVID-19 vaccine.

CDR3 loop: CASSFNQGFRTLHF. CDR3 DNA: TGTGCCAGCAGTTTCAATCAGGGATTTAGGACCCTCCACTTT. This chain connects TRBV28 to TRBJ1-6; the D gene is possibly TRBD1 (5 bases). With 3 bases removed from V and 14 bases from J, the gap between germline ends came to 17 bases. CDR1 and CDR2 from the germline V gene are MDHEN and SYDVKM. The CDR3 spans 14 residues.